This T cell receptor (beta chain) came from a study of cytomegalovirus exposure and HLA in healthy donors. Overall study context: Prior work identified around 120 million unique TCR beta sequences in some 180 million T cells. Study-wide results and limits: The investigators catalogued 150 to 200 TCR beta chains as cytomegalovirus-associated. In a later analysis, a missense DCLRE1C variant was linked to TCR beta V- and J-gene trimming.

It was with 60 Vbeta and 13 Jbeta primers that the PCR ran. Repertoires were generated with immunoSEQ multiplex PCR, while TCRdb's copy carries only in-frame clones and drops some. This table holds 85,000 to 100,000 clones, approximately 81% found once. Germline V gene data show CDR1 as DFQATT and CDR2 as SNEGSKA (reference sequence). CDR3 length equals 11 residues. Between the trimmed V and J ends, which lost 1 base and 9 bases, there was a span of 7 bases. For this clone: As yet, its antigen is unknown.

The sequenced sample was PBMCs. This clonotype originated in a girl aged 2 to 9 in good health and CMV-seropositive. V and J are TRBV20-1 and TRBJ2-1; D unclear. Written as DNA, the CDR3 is TGCAGTGCTAGAGTCGTCCCTGAGCAGTTCTTC. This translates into CSARVVPEQFF.